This T cell receptor beta chain is from a study of blood T cells in healthy people across ages. Primed by a sample-barcoded 5' primer and a J-beta primer mix, a second PCR proceeded for about 6 to 11 cycles. TCRdb used MiXCR to reprocess the 5' RACE reads, holding one entry per CDR3 protein. The repertoire holds 590,000 or so distinct CDR3 sequences, with under 30% as singletons. In germline, CDR1 is DFQATT, CDR2 SNEGSKA (reference sequence). This CDR3 has 17 residues. The V and J ends lost 6 bases and 2 bases, in that order; junction bases with no gene match: 9. In this sample, this clonotype turned up many times.

Sequences were obtained from blood. This clonotype was obtained from a woman older than 75 in good health. This rearrangement joins TRBV20-1 to TRBJ2-1, with 14 nucleotides matching TRBD2. CDR3 residues: CSAPGLAGESTYNEQFF. CDR3 sequence (DNA): TGCAGTGCGCCGGGACTAGCGGGGGAGTCTACCTACAATGAGCAGTTCTTC.